The rows below give T cell receptor beta chains drawn from one sample of a study of CD8 T cells in Susac syndrome. TCRdb itself ran the immunoSEQ multiplex PCR reads through MiXCR, one entry per CDR3 protein. The table lists about 64,000 distinct CDR3 sequences, over 85% of them singletons. Sequencing was carried out using CD8+ T cells from PBMCs. These receptors all come from a human donor with multiple sclerosis. Each CDR3 is given with its conserved first and last residue. The order of the fields is J gene, V gene, D gene, clone size, CDR3 protein, CDR3 DNA. The D gene is left open where the match is weak. Expanded clones get a size class; other rows say once, few or many, or leave the size out.

J: TRBJ2-7
V: TRBV9
D: -
size: -
CDR3: CASSVAAGLTYEQYF
DNA: TGTGCCAGCAGCGTAGCGGCAGGGTTGACCTACGAGCAGTACTTC

J: TRBJ1-1
V: TRBV12-3/TRBV12-4
D: TRBD1
size: -
CDR3: CASSSLLGQGKGAFF
DNA: TGTGCCAGCAGTTCCCTCTTGGGACAGGGAAAGGGCGCTTTCTTT

J: TRBJ2-1
V: TRBV7-3
D: TRBD2
size: -
CDR3: CASSISGGYGNEQFF
DNA: TGTGCCAGCAGCATTAGCGGGGGGTACGGTAATGAGCAGTTCTTC

J: TRBJ1-1
V: TRBV30
D: -
size: -
CDR3: CAWSVSANTEAFF
DNA: TGTGCCTGGAGTGTTTCGGCGAACACTGAAGCTTTCTTT

J: TRBJ1-4
V: TRBV12-3/TRBV12-4
D: TRBD1
size: -
CDR3: CASSRGRGEKLFF
DNA: TGTGCCAGCAGCAGGGGGCGCGGGGAAAAACTGTTTTTT

J: TRBJ2-1
V: TRBV13
D: TRBD1
size: -
CDR3: CASSLGLGTGGASSYNEQFF
DNA: TGTGCCAGCAGCTTAGGCCTTGGGACAGGGGGCGCGAGCTCCTACAATGAGCAGTTCTTC

J: TRBJ2-5
V: TRBV7-6
D: -
size: -
CDR3: CASSLVGRGLQETQYF
DNA: TGTGCCAGCAGCTTAGTTGGAAGGGGCCTCCAAGAGACCCAGTACTTC

J: TRBJ2-7
V: TRBV7-9
D: -
size: -
CDR3: CASSQKTEIYEQYF
DNA: TGTGCCAGCAGCCAAAAGACAGAGATCTACGAGCAGTACTTC

J: TRBJ2-1
V: TRBV28
D: -
size: -
CDR3: CASRWDNEQFF
DNA: TGTGCCAGCAGGTGGGACAATGAGCAGTTCTTC

J: TRBJ1-1
V: TRBV3-1
D: -
size: -
CDR3: CASSQVDSPNTEAFF
DNA: TGTGCCAGCAGCCAAGTGGACAGCCCTAACACTGAAGCTTTCTTT

J: TRBJ1-1
V: TRBV28
D: -
size: -
CDR3: CASRTYAQGPEAFF
DNA: TGTGCCAGCAGAACCTACGCCCAGGGTCCTGAAGCTTTCTTT

J: TRBJ1-2
V: TRBV30
D: -
size: -
CDR3: CAWSPGVDGYTF
DNA: TGTGCCTGGAGTCCAGGGGTGGATGGCTACACCTTC

J: TRBJ2-5
V: TRBV9
D: TRBD1
size: once
CDR3: CASSPTLETGWETQYF
DNA: TGTGCCAGCAGCCCTACCCTCGAGACAGGGTGGGAGACCCAGTACTTC

J: TRBJ2-3
V: TRBV6-1
D: -
size: -
CDR3: CASSETGGPLEYF
DNA: TGTGCCAGCAGTGAAACCGGCGGGCCGCTTGAGTATTTT

J: TRBJ2-1
V: TRBV20-1
D: -
size: -
CDR3: CSAKGTSGPPNEQFF
DNA: TGCAGTGCCAAGGGGACTTCCGGACCACCTAATGAGCAGTTCTTC

J: TRBJ1-2
V: TRBV29-1
D: TRBD1
size: -
CDR3: CSAPTGTGLGYTF
DNA: TGCAGCGCCCCCACCGGGACAGGGCTCGGCTACACCTTC

J: TRBJ2-5
V: TRBV7-3
D: -
size: -
CDR3: CASSLVGAEQETQYF
DNA: TGTGCCAGCAGCTTAGTGGGAGCAGAACAAGAGACCCAGTACTTC

J: TRBJ1-5
V: TRBV12-3/TRBV12-4
D: -
size: -
CDR3: CASSLEGNNQPQHF
DNA: TGTGCCAGCAGTTTAGAGGGGAACAATCAGCCCCAGCATTTT

J: TRBJ2-1
V: TRBV11-1
D: -
size: -
CDR3: CASSLAGVGGNEQFF
DNA: TGTGCCAGCAGCTTAGCCGGGGTAGGGGGCAATGAGCAGTTCTTC

J: TRBJ1-1
V: TRBV5-1
D: -
size: -
CDR3: CASRSQGMDTEAFF
DNA: TGCGCCAGCAGATCCCAAGGGATGGACACTGAAGCTTTCTTT

J: TRBJ2-7
V: TRBV20-1
D: TRBD1
size: -
CDR3: CSAIRDRTYEQYF
DNA: TGCAGTGCTATCCGGGACAGGACCTACGAGCAGTACTTC

J: TRBJ2-1
V: TRBV24-1
D: TRBD2
size: -
CDR3: CATGGLADWGNEQFF
DNA: TGTGCCACCGGGGGACTAGCGGACTGGGGGAATGAGCAGTTCTTC

J: TRBJ2-7
V: TRBV5-1
D: TRBD1
size: -
CDR3: CASSPSGQGIYEQYF
DNA: TGCGCCAGCAGCCCTTCGGGACAGGGCATTTACGAGCAGTACTTC

J: TRBJ2-3
V: TRBV2
D: TRBD1
size: -
CDR3: CASSDRDRNTDTQYF
DNA: TGTGCCAGCAGTGACCGGGACAGGAACACAGATACGCAGTATTTT

J: TRBJ2-3
V: TRBV29-1
D: -
size: -
CDR3: CSVDWGGYTDTQYF
DNA: TGCAGCGTCGATTGGGGCGGCTACACAGATACGCAGTATTTT

J: TRBJ2-7
V: TRBV14
D: -
size: -
CDR3: CASSQDWGASYEQYF
DNA: TGTGCCAGCAGCCAAGACTGGGGGGCTTCCTACGAGCAGTACTTC

J: TRBJ2-5
V: TRBV3-1
D: -
size: -
CDR3: CASTWGYQETQYF
DNA: TGTGCCTCCACCTGGGGGTACCAAGAGACCCAGTACTTC

J: TRBJ2-4
V: TRBV20-1
D: TRBD1
size: -
CDR3: CSAWTGGAKNIQYF
DNA: TGCAGTGCGTGGACAGGGGGGGCCAAAAACATTCAGTACTTC

J: TRBJ2-1
V: TRBV9
D: -
size: -
CDR3: CASSPGGHEQFF
DNA: TGTGCCAGCAGCCCCGGGGGTCATGAGCAGTTCTTC

J: TRBJ1-1
V: TRBV29-1
D: -
size: -
CDR3: CSVEGGDGEAFF
DNA: TGCAGCGTTGAAGGCGGGGACGGTGAAGCTTTCTTT

J: TRBJ2-4
V: TRBV27
D: -
size: -
CDR3: CASSLELGMNIQYF
DNA: TGTGCCAGCAGTTTAGAATTGGGGATGAACATTCAGTACTTC

J: TRBJ2-7
V: TRBV28
D: TRBD1
size: -
CDR3: CASSSTGTVLDEQYF
DNA: TGTGCCAGCAGTTCCACCGGGACAGTTCTCGACGAGCAGTACTTC

J: TRBJ2-3
V: TRBV7-9
D: -
size: -
CDR3: CASSLVVPDTQYF
DNA: TGCGCCAGCAGCCTGGTTGTCCCAGATACGCAGTATTTT

J: TRBJ2-3
V: TRBV5-5
D: TRBD2
size: -
CDR3: CASSLGLAGVTDTQYF
DNA: TGTGCCAGCAGCTTAGGACTAGCGGGGGTCACAGATACGCAGTATTTT

J: TRBJ1-5
V: TRBV13
D: -
size: once
CDR3: CASSLSSSSNQPQHF
DNA: TGTGCCAGCAGCTTGTCCAGCTCTAGCAATCAGCCCCAGCATTTT

J: TRBJ1-2
V: TRBV6-5
D: -
size: -
CDR3: CASSYSFRVNYGYTF
DNA: TGTGCCAGCAGTTACTCGTTTCGGGTTAACTATGGCTACACCTTC

J: TRBJ2-7
V: TRBV29-1
D: -
size: -
CDR3: CSVEGPAYEQYF
DNA: TGCAGCGTCGAAGGGCCCGCCTACGAGCAGTACTTC

J: TRBJ2-5
V: TRBV4-1
D: TRBD2
size: -
CDR3: CASSQGLADLQETQYF
DNA: TGCGCCAGCAGCCAGGGACTAGCGGACCTTCAAGAGACCCAGTACTTC

J: TRBJ2-7
V: TRBV28
D: -
size: -
CDR3: CASRKAGSGYEQYF
DNA: TGTGCCAGTCGGAAGGCAGGGTCTGGCTACGAGCAGTACTTC

J: TRBJ2-7
V: TRBV13
D: -
size: -
CDR3: CASSPTLSSYEQYF
DNA: TGTGCCAGCAGCCCGACATTGAGCTCCTACGAGCAGTACTTC

J: TRBJ2-7
V: TRBV9
D: -
size: -
CDR3: CASSVELTSYEQYF
DNA: TGTGCCAGCAGCGTAGAACTTACATCCTACGAGCAGTACTTC

J: TRBJ2-6
V: TRBV27
D: -
size: -
CDR3: CAVAGSGANVLTF
DNA: TGTGCCGTCGCGGGCTCTGGGGCCAACGTCCTGACTTTC

J: TRBJ2-5
V: TRBV12-3/TRBV12-4
D: -
size: -
CDR3: CASSEGGGNLGETQYF
DNA: TGTGCCAGCAGCGAAGGCGGCGGGAACCTAGGGGAGACCCAGTACTTC

J: TRBJ2-7
V: TRBV27
D: -
size: once
CDR3: CAIKSEQYF
DNA: TGTGCCATCAAGTCAGAGCAGTACTTC

J: TRBJ2-1
V: TRBV5-1
D: -
size: -
CDR3: CASSLSGVLAFYNEQFF
DNA: TGCGCCAGCAGCTTAAGTGGGGTGCTAGCGTTCTACAATGAGCAGTTCTTC

J: TRBJ2-7
V: TRBV27
D: -
size: -
CDR3: CASRQAVWGVHEQYF
DNA: TGTGCCAGCAGACAAGCGGTATGGGGGGTCCACGAGCAGTACTTC

J: TRBJ2-3
V: TRBV7-9
D: -
size: -
CDR3: CASSLPDRSTDTQYF
DNA: TGTGCCAGCAGCCTACCGGACAGAAGCACAGATACGCAGTATTTT

J: TRBJ2-1
V: TRBV29-1
D: TRBD2
size: -
CDR3: CSVDWLAGGQNEQFF
DNA: TGCAGCGTTGACTGGCTAGCGGGAGGGCAGAATGAGCAGTTCTTC

J: TRBJ2-7
V: TRBV29-1
D: TRBD1
size: -
CDR3: CSVAGQGSSYEQYF
DNA: TGCAGCGTGGCGGGACAGGGGAGCTCCTACGAGCAGTACTTC

J: TRBJ2-1
V: TRBV20-1
D: -
size: once
CDR3: CSARGGGTQDDEQFF
DNA: TGCAGTGCTAGAGGAGGCGGGACGCAGGACGATGAGCAGTTCTTC

J: TRBJ2-1
V: TRBV27
D: TRBD2
size: -
CDR3: CASSLTLAGVNEQFF
DNA: TGTGCCAGCAGTTTAACACTAGCGGGGGTCAATGAGCAGTTCTTC

J: TRBJ1-1
V: TRBV20-1
D: -
size: -
CDR3: CSARDPQGIAEAFF
DNA: TGCAGTGCTAGAGATCCCCAGGGGATCGCTGAAGCTTTCTTT

J: TRBJ2-7
V: TRBV2
D: -
size: -
CDR3: CASSAGQGGDEQYF
DNA: TGTGCCAGCAGTGCCGGACAGGGAGGGGACGAGCAGTACTTC

J: TRBJ2-5
V: TRBV3-1
D: TRBD1
size: -
CDR3: CASSQEGQPYQETQYF
DNA: TGTGCCAGCAGCCAAGAGGGACAGCCGTACCAAGAGACCCAGTACTTC

J: TRBJ2-1
V: TRBV4-1
D: -
size: -
CDR3: CASSHGGLGPNEQFF
DNA: TGCGCCAGCAGCCACGGGGGGCTCGGGCCCAATGAGCAGTTCTTC

J: TRBJ2-1
V: TRBV9
D: TRBD2
size: -
CDR3: CASSASGSGSYNEQFF
DNA: TGTGCCAGCAGCGCCAGCGGGAGCGGGTCCTACAATGAGCAGTTCTTC

J: TRBJ1-2
V: TRBV19
D: -
size: once
CDR3: CASSIPTENYGYTF
DNA: TGTGCCAGTAGTATCCCGACAGAAAACTATGGCTACACCTTC